This entry features one T cell receptor beta chain sequence. Its antigen is as yet unknown. The data were taken from a study of cytomegalovirus exposure and HLA in healthy donors. Whole-study context: Ancestry clustering placed more than 65% of under 450 genotyped donors in the Caucasian-associated cluster.

In the PCR, 60 Vbeta and 13 Jbeta primers were used. The repertoire was sequenced with immunoSEQ multiplex PCR; TCRdb's copy has only in-frame clones and lacks some. The profile shows 60,000 to 75,000 clones, 75% to 90% of them singletons. Study-level results: A prior analysis recorded that most TCR beta V segments were productive about 87% or about 30% of the time. Analysis performed later showed TCR beta chains linked to HLA being more clonally expanded than equally common others. As was reported, the HLA-A and HLA-B alleles of most subjects were accurately predicted from TCR beta sequences.

V lost 3 bases and J 5 bases, leaving 10 bases between the germline ends. The CDR3 loop spans 13 amino acids. Germline V gene data show CDR1 as SGHVS and CDR2 as FNYEAQ. The TCR was taken from a woman aged 25-40 years in good health and CMV-seropositive. The source material was PBMCs. The V gene is TRBV7-6, the J gene TRBJ2-5, with D perhaps matching TRBD1 (5 bases). The CDR3 sequence: CASSFRVWETQYF. CDR3 sequence (DNA): TGTGCCAGCAGCTTCAGGGTTTGGGAGACCCAGTACTTC.